A single sample is the source of the 20 T cell receptor beta chains below, sequenced in a study of CD8 T cells in ankylosing spondylitis (dated by TCRdb to the late 2010s). Summary of the overall study and its limitations: A TCR beta motif of 8 or 9 highly homologous amino acid variants appeared characteristic of blood from ankylosing spondylitis patients.

No antigen has been identified for these receptors. Receptor amplification or capture employed 5' RACE. Sequencing was performed on an Illumina HiSeq 2500. Through fastp at Q25 and MiXCR, TCRdb rebuilt clones from the public reads, retaining in-frame beta chains. For every CDR3 protein sequence, its rows merge into one entry that carries the most common genes and DNA. The sample table lists hundreds of thousands of distinct CDR3 sequences, roughly 26% of them with a count of one. In total, the top ten clones hold under 0.9% of the sample. Sequenced material: blood, either unsorted or a sorted T cell fraction (not recorded which). The origin of the receptors is a male donor with ankylosing spondylitis.

This chain uses TRBV28 with TRBJ2-3; weak D call: TRBD2 (5 bases). The V end lost 5 bases, the J end lost 1 base, and 13 bases lay between the germline ends. The CDR3 covers 15 residues. The germline V gene has CDR1 MDHEN and CDR2 SYDVKM. The CDR3, as DNA: TGTGCCAGCAGTACCCCTAGCTTTGGCACAGATACGCAGTATTTT. Its translation: CASSTPSFGTDTQYF.

This clonotype was seen a few times. The CDR3 DNA follows: TGTGCCACCAGCGTTTCCATGGGGACCCAGTACTTC. It translates to CATSVSMGTQYF. The genes are TRBV15 and TRBJ2-5; D gene unclear. The CDR3 consists of 12 residues. The germline CDR1 and CDR2 sequences are LNHNV and YYDKDF (reference sequence). The V end was cut by 5 bases, the J end by 7 bases, with 11 bases between.

This clonotype was counted a few times. The V call is TRBV18, the J call TRBJ2-1; either TRBD1 or TRBD2 may supply D (5 bases each). CDR1 is KGHSH and CDR2 is LQKENI in the germline V gene. The CDR3 has 16 residues. V lost 0 bases to trimming and J lost 6 bases, with 15 bases between them. This CDR3 is CASSPPAFFGGNEQFF. DNA for the CDR3: TGTGCCAGCTCACCACCCGCTTTTTTTGGGGGCAATGAGCAGTTCTTC. The full variable domain, its missing parts supplied by reference TRBV18 and TRBJ2-1, is NAGVMQNPRHLVRRRGQEARLRCSPMKGHSHVYWYRQLPEEGLKFMVYLQKENIIDESGMPKERFSAEFPKEGPSILRIQQVVRGDSAAYFCASSPPAFFGGNEQFFGPGTRLTVL.

A few counts support this clonotype. This chain uses TRBV20-1 with TRBJ1-5, with D tentatively TRBD1 (5 bases). Between the trimmed V and J ends, which lost 3 bases and 3 bases, there was a span of 12 bases. The CDR3 loop spans 14 amino acids. The germline CDR1 and CDR2 sequences are DFQATT and SNEGSKA (reference sequence). This chain's CDR3 is CSASSGGDNQPQHF. CDR3 coding DNA: TGCAGTGCTAGCTCCGGGGGTGACAATCAGCCCCAGCATTTT.

The chain couples TRBV2 to TRBJ2-7; D perhaps matches TRBD1 (6 bases). Trimming took off 3 bases at V and 3 bases at J, with 9 bases between the two ends. The CDR3 spans 13 residues. Germline assignment: CDR1 SNHLY and CDR2 FYNNEI. The CDR3 is CASSESGVYEQYV. CDR3 bases: TGTGCCAGCAGTGAGTCAGGGGTCTACGAGCAGTACGTC.

This clonotype was found a few times. The rearrangement uses TRBV5-1 and TRBJ2-3; TRBD2 is a possible D gene (6 bases). Germline loops: CDR1 SGHRS, CDR2 YFSETQ. The CDR3 totals 13 residues. Deletions cut 5 bases from V and 4 bases from J, with 11 bases between. CDR3 loop: CASRTSGADTQYF. The CDR3 region has the DNA TGCGCCAGCAGGACTAGTGGTGCAGATACGCAGTATTTT.

The genes are TRBV11-2 and TRBJ1-1; a weak D match, TRBD1 (5 bases). CDR3 size: 13 residues. Germline CDR1 and CDR2: SGHAT and FQNNGV. V lost 1 base and J lost 11, with 14 bases in between. The CDR3 region has the DNA TGTGCCAGCAGCTTAGGAGGGATCCCAGGGGCTTTCTTT. Protein: CASSLGGIPGAFF.

The chain combines TRBV7-9 with TRBJ2-1, with D possibly being TRBD1 or TRBD2 (5 bases each). V was pared by 4 bases and J by 5 bases, with 12 bases between. In germline, CDR1 is SEHNR, CDR2 FQNEAQ (reference sequence). The CDR3 contains 14 residues. The CDR3 nucleotides read TGTGCCAGCAGCTACCTGGGGGTCAACAATGAGCAGTTCTTC. Amino acid sequence: CASSYLGVNNEQFF.

The chain is built from TRBV9 and TRBJ2-7, with 7 nucleotides matching TRBD2. Trimming cost V 0 bases and J 0 bases; bases outside gene matches: 3. The CDR3 sequence is 15 residues long. Looked up from germline, CDR1 is SGDLS and CDR2 is YYNGEE. The DNA for the CDR3 is TGTGCCAGCAGCGTAGGGCGGGGGAGCTCCTACGAGCAGTACTTC. Translation: CASSVGRGSSYEQYF.

In this sample, this clonotype turned up a few times. The chain employs TRBV5-1 and TRBJ1-6; TRBD1 matches at 7 bases. The CDR3 has 13 amino acids. Germline V CDR1 and CDR2: SGHRS, YFSETQ. Trimming took 5 bases from V and 13 from J; bases not matched to a gene: 9. CDR3: CASSQTGEDPLHF. The CDR3 bases are TGCGCCAGCAGTCAAACAGGGGAAGACCCCCTCCACTTT.

The table lists this clonotype with a few counts. This sequence joins TRBV5-1 and TRBJ2-1; D uncertain. The CDR3 is 15 amino acids. The germline V and J ends were trimmed by 6 bases and 4 bases, with 17 bases remaining between them. Germline CDR1 SGHRS, CDR2 YFSETQ. CDR3 in amino acids: CASKLADNEYNEQFF. Here the CDR3 DNA reads TGCGCCAGCAAACTGGCGGATAATGAGTACAATGAGCAGTTCTTC.

This clonotype came up a few times. The chain combines TRBV5-1 with TRBJ2-2, with 8 bases fitting TRBD1. Trimming cost V 7 bases and J 0 bases; bases outside gene matches: 14. Germline values: CDR1 SGHRS, CDR2 YFSETQ. CDR3 length: 18 residues. CDR3 nucleotides: TGCGCCAGCGCGGAGGGACAGGCCCCAGCATCGAACACCGGGGAGCTGTTTTTT. Translating it yields CASAEGQAPASNTGELFF.

The rearrangement uses TRBV10-1 and TRBJ2-2, with 7 nucleotides matching TRBD1. The CDR3 length is 19 residues. V was clipped by 0 bases and J by 2 bases; unmatched bases: 12. Germline V gene sequence: CDR1 WNHNN, CDR2 SYGVQD (reference sequence). The CDR3 reads CASSESKTPGQSNTGELFF. The CDR3 DNA is TGCGCCAGCAGTGAGTCGAAAACGCCGGGACAGAGCAACACCGGGGAGCTGTTTTTT.

In its sample, this clonotype was seen a few times. The chain recombines TRBV2 with TRBJ2-2; 16 nucleotides match TRBD2. J was trimmed by 4 bases and V by 6 bases; bases with no gene match: 14. Germline loops: CDR1 SNHLY, CDR2 FYNNEI. The CDR3 sequence is 20 residues long. The CDR3 sequence: CASRARPGTSGRAATGELFF. As DNA, the CDR3 is TGTGCCAGCAGAGCTCGACCCGGGACTAGCGGGAGGGCTGCCACCGGGGAGCTGTTTTTT.

This clonotype has more than one count but fewer than ten. CDR3 residues: CASSSTSGRDEQYF. The CDR3 DNA reads TGCGCCAGCAGCTCCACTAGCGGGAGGGACGAGCAGTACTTC. This chain connects TRBV5-1 to TRBJ2-7; 13 bases line up with TRBD2. The CDR3 has 14 residues. Germline trimming cut 3 bases from V and 5 bases from J; bases unmatched to any gene: 2. Per the germline V gene, CDR1 is SGHRS and CDR2 is YFSETQ. Drawing the rest from reference TRBV5-1 and TRBJ2-7, the complete variable domain is KAGVTQTPRYLIKTRGQQVTLSCSPISGHRSVSWYQQTPGQGLQFLFEYFSETQRNKGNFPGRFSGRQFSNSRSEMNVSTLELGDSALYLCASSSTSGRDEQYFGPGTRLTVT.

The sample holds a few counts of this clonotype. DNA for the CDR3: TGCGCCAGCAGCTTCCAGCATAGTACAGATACGCAGTATTTT. Translated: CASSFQHSTDTQYF. The rearrangement links TRBV5-1 to TRBJ2-3; D gene uncertain. V was trimmed by 2 bases and J by 3 bases, leaving 10 bases between them. Germline CDR1 and CDR2: SGHRS and YFSETQ. The CDR3 is 14 amino acids.

This clonotype appeared many times. The gene calls are TRBV11-2 and TRBJ2-1; 7 positions agree with TRBD2. V shed 2 bases, J shed 3 bases, and the junction held 7 bases outside the gene matches. There are 16 residues in the CDR3. Germline V gives CDR1 SGHAT, CDR2 FQNNGV. This CDR3 is CASSLRGSGFYNEQFF. The CDR3 DNA follows: TGTGCCAGCAGCTTAAGGGGTAGCGGGTTCTACAATGAGCAGTTCTTC.

This clonotype was detected only once. The gene calls are TRBV15 and TRBJ2-1; 8 bases line up with TRBD2. From germline, CDR1 is LNHNV and CDR2 YYDKDF (reference sequence). With V trimmed by 2 bases and J by 5 bases, 14 bases remained unmatched. This CDR3 contains 18 residues. CDR3 sequence: CATSRHVFSGGPNNEQFF. The CDR3 nucleotides read TGTGCCACCAGCAGACATGTCTTTTCGGGAGGGCCTAACAATGAGCAGTTCTTC.

This clonotype was recorded a few times. The CDR3 spells CASTWADTQYF. The DNA for the CDR3 is TGTGCCAGCACCTGGGCGGATACGCAGTATTTT. The V gene is TRBV2, the J gene TRBJ2-3; D unresolved. This CDR3 region has 11 residues. V lost 7 bases and J lost 6, with 8 bases in between. Germline CDR1 is SNHLY and CDR2 is FYNNEI.

This sequence joins TRBV5-1 and TRBJ2-4; D gene uncertain. The CDR3 length is 14 residues. Germline V gene lookup returns CDR1 SGHRS and CDR2 YFSETQ. The ends were cut back, 4 bases at V and 0 bases at J, with 8 bases in the middle. CDR3 DNA sequence: TGCGCCAGCAGCGCCACGGGAGCCAAAAACATTCAGTACTTC. Translating gives CASSATGAKNIQYF.